The 14 T cell receptor beta chains below were found in one sample sequenced in a study of metastatic and nonmetastatic thyroid tumors. TCRdb reanalyzed the PCR reads via MiXCR. This sample has fewer than 5,500 clones, with about 33% found just once. Ahead of thyroid surgery, no patient had received treatment of any kind. Sample: adjacent normal tissue. The receptors were sampled from a male donor with papillary thyroid cancer or a benign thyroid nodule (not recorded which). Some clones in this sample may be carry-over from other donors' samples.

J is TRBJ1-2 and V is TRBV6-2 or TRBV6-3, with TRBD1 as a possible D gene (6 bases). The V end lost 5 bases, the J end lost 2 bases, and 15 bases lay between the germline ends. Germline values: CDR1 MNHEY, CDR2 SVGEGT. CDR3 length equals 15 residues. The CDR3 loop is CASSPSTGINYGYTF. As DNA, the CDR3 is TGTGCCAGCAGTCCCTCGACAGGAATAAACTATGGCTACACCTTC.

The genes are TRBV12-3 or TRBV12-4 and TRBJ2-7, with D perhaps matching TRBD2 (6 bases). The CDR3 covers 14 residues. Trimming stripped 3 bases from V and 0 bases from J, with 9 bases between. The DNA of the CDR3 is TGTGCCAGCAGTTTTTTCGGGGGCTCCTACGAGCAGTACTTC. Translating it yields CASSFFGGSYEQYF.

The chain employs TRBV20-1 and TRBJ2-7, with 13 positions matching TRBD2. The V and J ends lost 6 bases and 5 bases, in that order; junction bases with no gene match: 19. This CDR3 contains 18 residues. Germline lookup yields CDR1 DFQATT and CDR2 SNEGSKA (reference sequence). CDR3 nucleotides: TGCAGTGCCCCTGGGACTAGCGGGAACCCCAAGGGTATCCACGAGCAGTACTTC. This translates into CSAPGTSGNPKGIHEQYF.

The J gene is TRBJ2-7, the V gene TRBV10-3; 7 bases are shared with TRBD2. This CDR3 is 12 amino acids long. CDR1 ENHRY and CDR2 SYGVKD come from the germline V gene. The V segment lost 8 bases and the J segment 1 base; nucleotides outside the gene matches: 2. CDR3 sequence: CAIGGGSYEQYF. For the CDR3, the DNA is TGTGCCATCGGCGGGGGATCCTACGAGCAGTACTTC.

This CDR3 is CASSLAGQVHNSPLHF. DNA for the CDR3: TGCGCCAGCAGCTTGGCCGGACAGGTCCATAATTCACCCCTCCACTTT. V and J are TRBV5-1 and TRBJ1-6; 7 bases align to TRBD1. Germline V lookup: CDR1 SGHRS, CDR2 YFSETQ. This CDR3 contains 16 residues. V was pared by 0 bases and J by 5 bases, with 5 bases of the junction left unmatched. The variable domain in full, completed from reference TRBV5-1 and TRBJ1-6, reads KAGVTQTPRYLIKTRGQQVTLSCSPISGHRSVSWYQQTPGQGLQFLFEYFSETQRNKGNFPGRFSGRQFSNSRSEMNVSTLELGDSALYLCASSLAGQVHNSPLHFGNGTRLTVT.

This clone was detected only a few times. The V gene is TRBV12-3 or TRBV12-4, the J gene TRBJ1-2; a weak D match, TRBD1 (6 bases). The V and J ends lost 6 bases and 6 bases respectively, with 14 bases between them. This CDR3 contains 13 residues. CDR3 region: CASSYRTVDGYTF. The DNA for the CDR3 is TGTGCCAGCAGCTACCGGACAGTGGATGGCTACACCTTC.

This clone has more than one count but fewer than ten. This chain connects TRBV6-5 to TRBJ2-3, with D perhaps matching TRBD1 or TRBD2 (6 bases each). V lost 6 bases and J lost 6, with 19 bases in between. The CDR3 consists of 15 residues. Germline CDR1 is MNHEY and CDR2 is SVGAGI. DNA for the CDR3: TGTGCCAGCAGCTTAGGGCTAGCCGGGGGCGATACGCAGTATTTT. As protein: CASSLGLAGGDTQYF.

The gene calls are TRBV20-1 and TRBJ1-1; D might be TRBD1 (5 bases). Trimming removed 5 bases from V and 4 bases from J, with 17 bases in between. The CDR3 totals 14 residues. Looked up from germline, CDR1 is DFQATT and CDR2 is SNEGSKA (reference sequence). The CDR3 sequence: CSAPPGGRGTEAFF. The CDR3 nucleotides read TGCAGTGCTCCTCCGGGGGGACGGGGCACTGAAGCTTTCTTT.

This clone is termed large. The J gene is TRBJ2-3, the V gene TRBV20-1; 11 nucleotides align to TRBD2. Trimming cost V 5 bases and J 2 bases; bases outside gene matches: 3. CDR3 size: 14 residues. Germline V gene lookup returns CDR1 DFQATT and CDR2 SNEGSKA (reference sequence). CDR3 sequence (DNA): TGCAGTGCTCCTAGCGGGAGGTACACAGATACGCAGTATTTT. It yields the protein CSAPSGRYTDTQYF.

By sample fraction, this clone is medium-sized. V and J are TRBV14 and TRBJ2-2; the match to TRBD2 covers 8 bases. Germline V gene sequence: CDR1 SGHDN, CDR2 FVKESK. Trimming cost V 4 bases and J 6 bases; bases outside gene matches: 10. This CDR3 has 16 residues. CDR3 nucleotide sequence: TGTGCCAGCAGCCCTTACGGGCGGGAGGACCCCGGGGAGCTGTTTTTT. This sequence encodes CASSPYGREDPGELFF.

The genes are TRBV27 and TRBJ2-7; 8 bases align to TRBD1. Germline CDR1 reads MNHEY; CDR2 reads SMNVEV (reference sequence). The J segment lost 5 bases and the V segment lost 1 base, leaving 4 bases of the junction unmatched. CDR3 size: 14 residues. CDR3 protein: CASSLLDRVHEQYF. The CDR3 DNA follows: TGTGCCAGCAGTTTATTGGACAGGGTCCACGAGCAGTACTTC.

This clone was recorded a few times. The chain joins TRBV6-1 to TRBJ1-6; 7 bases are shared with TRBD1. Trimming took 5 bases from V and 12 from J; bases not matched to a gene: 7. The germline V gene has CDR1 MNHNS and CDR2 SASEGT. CDR3 length: 13 residues. CDR3 in amino acids: CASSRGQIEPLHF. The DNA of the CDR3 is TGTGCCAGCAGTAGGGGACAGATCGAACCCCTCCACTTT.

This clone qualifies as medium-sized. The chain has TRBV20-1 and TRBJ2-3, with D unclear. This CDR3 region has 14 residues. Germline-derived CDR1 and CDR2 are DFQATT and SNEGSKA (reference sequence). V was cut by 2 bases and J by 1 base, with 10 bases left in between. CDR3 region: CSARLSDRTDTQYF. CDR3 nucleotides: TGCAGTGCTAGACTAAGCGATCGCACAGATACGCAGTATTTT.

This chain joins TRBV20-1 and TRBJ2-7, with D unresolved. This CDR3 has 13 residues. V shed 0 bases and J shed 0 bases, with 6 bases lying between them. Germline CDR1 reads DFQATT; CDR2 reads SNEGSKA (reference sequence). The CDR3 nucleotides are TGCAGTGCTAGAGACGTCAGCTCCTACGAGCAGTACTTC. Its translation: CSARDVSSYEQYF.